This T cell receptor beta chain was profiled in a study of blood T cell repertoires in COVID-19. Overall study context: The analysed material was cDNA or gDNA that came from T cells, B-cell-depleted T cells, or PBMCs.

This CDR3 is 15 amino acids long. After removal of 2 bases from V and 6 bases from J, the junction contained 9 bases not matched to a gene. Per the germline V gene, CDR1 is SGHNT and CDR2 is YYREEE (reference sequence). In the original workflow: Amplification of reference gene primers provided the estimated nucleated cell counts. The assay was immunoSEQ multiplex PCR, and TCRdb's table has in-frame clones only and misses some. That table gives V, J and clone size, and the DNA gave D and trimming. The repertoire has roughly 160,000 clones, 74% of them found once; the top ten carry approximately 3%. The sample consisted of peripheral blood. The receptor's source is a woman aged 80 or older with acute or convalescent COVID-19. V and J are TRBV5-4 and TRBJ2-3, with 7 bases fitting TRBD1. The CDR3 region is CASSFRTGSYDTQYF. DNA for the CDR3: TGTGCCAGCAGCTTTCGGACAGGCTCCTACGATACGCAGTATTTT. Filled out from reference TRBV5-4 and TRBJ2-3, the complete variable domain reads ETGVTQSPTHLIKTRGQQVTLRCSSQSGHNTVSWYQQALGQGPQFIFQYYREEENGRGNFPPRFSGLQFPNYSSELNVNALELDDSALYLCASSFRTGSYDTQYFGPGTRLTVL.